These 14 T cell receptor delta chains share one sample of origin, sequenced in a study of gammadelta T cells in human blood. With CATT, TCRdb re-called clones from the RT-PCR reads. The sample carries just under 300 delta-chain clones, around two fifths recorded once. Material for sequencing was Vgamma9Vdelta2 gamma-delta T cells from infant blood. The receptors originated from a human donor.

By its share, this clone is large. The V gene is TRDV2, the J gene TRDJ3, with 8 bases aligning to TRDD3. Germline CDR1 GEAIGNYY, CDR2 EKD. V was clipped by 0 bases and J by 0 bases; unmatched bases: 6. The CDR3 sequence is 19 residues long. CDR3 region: CACDTWGMPSSWDTRQMFF. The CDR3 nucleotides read TGTGCCTGTGACACCTGGGGGATGCCAAGCTCCTGGGACACCCGACAGATGTTTTTC.

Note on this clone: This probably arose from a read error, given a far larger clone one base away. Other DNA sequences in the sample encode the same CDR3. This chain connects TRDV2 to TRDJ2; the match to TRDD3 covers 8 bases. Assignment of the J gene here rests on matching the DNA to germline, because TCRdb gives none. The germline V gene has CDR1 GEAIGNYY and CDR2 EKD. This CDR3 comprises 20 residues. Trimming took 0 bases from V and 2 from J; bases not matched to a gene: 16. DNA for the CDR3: TGTGCCTGTGACACCGTCGGGGATACTCAAGGCAGACCCTTGACAGCACAACTCTTCTTT. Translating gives CACDTVGDTQGRPLTAQLFF.

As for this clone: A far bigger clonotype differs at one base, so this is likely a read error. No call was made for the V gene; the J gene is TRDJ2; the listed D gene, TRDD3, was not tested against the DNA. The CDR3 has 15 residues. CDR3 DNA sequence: TGCGCCTGTGACTCACTGGGGGCATCGACAGCACAACTCTTCTTT. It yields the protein CACDSLGASTAQLFF.

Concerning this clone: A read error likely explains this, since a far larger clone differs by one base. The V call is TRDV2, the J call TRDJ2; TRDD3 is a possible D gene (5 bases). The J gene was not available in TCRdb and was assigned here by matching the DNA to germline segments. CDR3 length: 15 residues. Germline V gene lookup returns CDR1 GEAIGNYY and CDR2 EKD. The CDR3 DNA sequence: TGTGCCTGTGACACCGTTGGGGCTTTGCCAGCACAACTCTTCTTT. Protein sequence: CACDTVGALPAQLFF.

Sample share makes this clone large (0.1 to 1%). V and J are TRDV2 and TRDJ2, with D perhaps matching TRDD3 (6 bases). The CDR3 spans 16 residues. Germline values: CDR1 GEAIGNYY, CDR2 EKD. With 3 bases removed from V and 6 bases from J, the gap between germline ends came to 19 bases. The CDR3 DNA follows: TGTGCCTGTGACCTGATGGGGGGGTCTCAGGCAGCACAACTCTTCTTT. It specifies CACDLMGGSQAAQLFF.

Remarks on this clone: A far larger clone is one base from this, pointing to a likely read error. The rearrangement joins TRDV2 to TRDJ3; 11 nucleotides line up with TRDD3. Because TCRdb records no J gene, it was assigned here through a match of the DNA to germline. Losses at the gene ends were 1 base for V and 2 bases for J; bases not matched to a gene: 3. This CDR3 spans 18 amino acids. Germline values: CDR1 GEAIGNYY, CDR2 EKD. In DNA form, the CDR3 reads TGTGCCTGTGACACAGTACTGGGGGATACCTGGGACACCCGACAGATGTTTTTC. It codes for CACDTVLGDTWDTRQMFF.

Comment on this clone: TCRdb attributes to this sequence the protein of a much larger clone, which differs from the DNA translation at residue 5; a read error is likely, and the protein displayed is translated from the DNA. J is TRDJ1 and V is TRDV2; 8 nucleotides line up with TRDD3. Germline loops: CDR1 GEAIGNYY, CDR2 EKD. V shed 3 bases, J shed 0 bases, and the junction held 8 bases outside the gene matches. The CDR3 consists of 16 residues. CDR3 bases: TGTGCCTGTGACGCCTTGGGGATACAATACACCGATAAACTCATCTTT. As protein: CACDALGIQYTDKLIF.

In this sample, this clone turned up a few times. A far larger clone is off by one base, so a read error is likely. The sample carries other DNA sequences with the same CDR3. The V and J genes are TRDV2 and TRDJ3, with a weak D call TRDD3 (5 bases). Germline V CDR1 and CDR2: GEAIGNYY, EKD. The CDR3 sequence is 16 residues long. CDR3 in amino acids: CACDTVGSRDTRQMFF. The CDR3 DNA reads TGTGCCTGTGACACCGTGGGATCCCGGGACACCAGACAGATGTTTTTC.

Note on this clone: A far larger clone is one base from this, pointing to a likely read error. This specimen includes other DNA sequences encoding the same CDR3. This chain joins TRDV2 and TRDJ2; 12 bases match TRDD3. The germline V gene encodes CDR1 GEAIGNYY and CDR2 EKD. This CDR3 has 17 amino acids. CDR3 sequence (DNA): TGTGCCTGTGACGCTCTGGGGGATACGGGTTTGACAGCACAGCTCTTCTTT. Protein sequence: CACDALGDTGLTAQLFF.

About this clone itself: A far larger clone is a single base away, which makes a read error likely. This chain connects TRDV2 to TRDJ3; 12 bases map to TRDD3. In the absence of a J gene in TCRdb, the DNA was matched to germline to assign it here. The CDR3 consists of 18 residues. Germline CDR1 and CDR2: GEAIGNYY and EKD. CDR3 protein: CARDPLGDTSWDTRQMFF. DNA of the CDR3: TGTGCCCGTGACCCACTGGGGGATACCTCCTGGGACACCCGACAGATGTTTTTC.

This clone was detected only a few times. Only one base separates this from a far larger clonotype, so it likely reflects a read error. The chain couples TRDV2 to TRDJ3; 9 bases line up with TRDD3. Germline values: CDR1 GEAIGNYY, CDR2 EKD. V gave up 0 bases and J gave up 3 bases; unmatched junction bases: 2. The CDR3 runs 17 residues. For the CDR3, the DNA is TGTGCCTGTGACACCATTGGGGGATACTGGGACACCCGACAGATGTTTTTC. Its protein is CACDTIGGYWDTRQMFF.

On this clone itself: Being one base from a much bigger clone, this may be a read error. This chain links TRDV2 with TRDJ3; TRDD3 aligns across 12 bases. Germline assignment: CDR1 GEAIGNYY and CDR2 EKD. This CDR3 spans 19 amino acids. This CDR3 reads CACDTVILGDTWDARQMFF. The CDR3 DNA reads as TGTGCCTGTGACACCGTAATACTGGGGGATACCTGGGACGCCCGACAGATGTTTTTC.

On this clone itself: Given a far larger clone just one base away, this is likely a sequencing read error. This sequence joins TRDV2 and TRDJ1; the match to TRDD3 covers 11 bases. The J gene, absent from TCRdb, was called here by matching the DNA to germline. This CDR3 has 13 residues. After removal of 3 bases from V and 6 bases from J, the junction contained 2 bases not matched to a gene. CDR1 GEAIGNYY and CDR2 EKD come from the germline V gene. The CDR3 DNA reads TGTGCCTGTGACGCCTGGGGGATACATAAACTCATCTTT. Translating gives CACDAWGIHKLIF.

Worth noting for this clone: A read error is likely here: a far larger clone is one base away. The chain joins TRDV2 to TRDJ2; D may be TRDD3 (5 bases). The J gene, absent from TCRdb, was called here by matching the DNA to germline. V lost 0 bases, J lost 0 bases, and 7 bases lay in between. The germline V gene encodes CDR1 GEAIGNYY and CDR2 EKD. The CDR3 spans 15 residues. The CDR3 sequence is CACDTDGALTAQLFF. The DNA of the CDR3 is TGTGCCTGTGACACCGATGGGGCTTTGACAGCACAACTCTTCTTT.